This T cell receptor beta chain was documented in a study of control samples from healthy donors and cancer patients. In its sample, this clone was seen once. The CDR3 runs to 14 residues. V was pared by 0 bases and J by 0 bases, with 3 bases between. CDR1 and CDR2 from the germline V gene are SGHRS and YFSETQ. The method was immunoSEQ multiplex PCR; TCRdb's version includes in-frame clones alone and lacks a portion of them. The data contain roughly 73,000 clones, 92% of them singletons. The chain is built from TRBV5-1 and TRBJ1-4; D uncertain. Sequenced sample: blood. This clonotype was obtained from a woman between 55 and 75 years old in good health. CDR3 DNA: TGCGCCAGCAGCTTGGTAGCAACTAATGAAAAACTGTTTTTT. Protein product: CASSLVATNEKLFF.